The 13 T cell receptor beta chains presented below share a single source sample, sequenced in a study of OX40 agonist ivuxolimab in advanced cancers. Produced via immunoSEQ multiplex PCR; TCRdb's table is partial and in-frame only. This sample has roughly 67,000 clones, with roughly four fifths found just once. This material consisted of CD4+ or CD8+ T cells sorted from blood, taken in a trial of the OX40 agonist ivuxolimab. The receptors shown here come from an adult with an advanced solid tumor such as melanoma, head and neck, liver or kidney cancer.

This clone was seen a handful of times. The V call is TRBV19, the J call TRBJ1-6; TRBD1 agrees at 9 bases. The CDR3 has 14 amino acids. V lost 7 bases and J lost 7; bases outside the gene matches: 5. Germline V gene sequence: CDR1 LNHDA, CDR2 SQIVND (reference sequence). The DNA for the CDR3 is TGTGCCAGTATGACCGGGACAGGGAATTCACCCCTCCACTTT. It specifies CASMTGTGNSPLHF.

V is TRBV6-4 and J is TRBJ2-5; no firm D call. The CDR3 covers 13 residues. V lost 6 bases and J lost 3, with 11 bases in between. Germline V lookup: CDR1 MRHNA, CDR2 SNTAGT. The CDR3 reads CASSRQAKETQYF. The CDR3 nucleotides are TGTGCCAGCAGCAGACAAGCAAAAGAGACCCAGTACTTC.

The CDR3 reads CASSPPVGYEQYF. In DNA, the CDR3 is TGTGCCAGCTCACCACCGGTAGGCTACGAGCAGTACTTC. The gene calls are TRBV18 and TRBJ2-7; D is uncertain. V lost 0 bases to trimming and J lost 3 bases, with 6 bases between them. The CDR3 covers 13 residues. The V gene's germline CDR1 is KGHSH and CDR2 LQKENI.

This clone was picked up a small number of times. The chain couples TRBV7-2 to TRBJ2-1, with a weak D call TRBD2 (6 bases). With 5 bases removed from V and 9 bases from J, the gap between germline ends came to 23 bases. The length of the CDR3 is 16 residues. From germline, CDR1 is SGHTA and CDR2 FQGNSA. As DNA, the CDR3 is TGTGCCAGCAGCCCGTCCCGCGGGACCAAGCAGACTGAGCAGTTCTTC. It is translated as CASSPSRGTKQTEQFF.

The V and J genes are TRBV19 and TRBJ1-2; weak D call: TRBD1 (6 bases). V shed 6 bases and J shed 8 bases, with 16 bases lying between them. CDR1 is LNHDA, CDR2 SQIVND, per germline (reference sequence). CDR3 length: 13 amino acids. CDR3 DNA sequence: TGTGCCAGTAGGGACGGACAGCTCTGGGGCTACACCTTC. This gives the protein CASRDGQLWGYTF.

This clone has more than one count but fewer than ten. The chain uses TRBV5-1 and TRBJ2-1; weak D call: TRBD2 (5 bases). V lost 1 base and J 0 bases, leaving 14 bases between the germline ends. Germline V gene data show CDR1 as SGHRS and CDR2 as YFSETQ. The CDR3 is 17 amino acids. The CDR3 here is CASSLLGISGSYNEQFF. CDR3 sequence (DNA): TGCGCCAGCAGCTTGCTGGGAATAAGCGGCTCCTACAATGAGCAGTTCTTC. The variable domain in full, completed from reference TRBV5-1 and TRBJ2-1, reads KAGVTQTPRYLIKTRGQQVTLSCSPISGHRSVSWYQQTPGQGLQFLFEYFSETQRNKGNFPGRFSGRQFSNSRSEMNVSTLELGDSALYLCASSLLGISGSYNEQFFGPGTRLTVL.

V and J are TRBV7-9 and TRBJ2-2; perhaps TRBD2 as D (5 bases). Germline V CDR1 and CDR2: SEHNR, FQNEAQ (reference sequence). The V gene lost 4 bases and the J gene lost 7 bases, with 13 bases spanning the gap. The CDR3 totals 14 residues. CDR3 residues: CASSSDRRRGELFF. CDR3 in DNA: TGTGCCAGCAGCTCCGACCGGAGGCGCGGGGAGCTGTTTTTT.

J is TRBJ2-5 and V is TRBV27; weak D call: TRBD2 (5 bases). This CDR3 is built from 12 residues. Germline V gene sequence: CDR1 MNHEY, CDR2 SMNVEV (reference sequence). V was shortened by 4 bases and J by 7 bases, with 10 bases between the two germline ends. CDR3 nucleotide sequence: TGTGCCAGCAGTTCGGGGTGGGGGACCCAGTACTTC. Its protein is CASSSGWGTQYF.

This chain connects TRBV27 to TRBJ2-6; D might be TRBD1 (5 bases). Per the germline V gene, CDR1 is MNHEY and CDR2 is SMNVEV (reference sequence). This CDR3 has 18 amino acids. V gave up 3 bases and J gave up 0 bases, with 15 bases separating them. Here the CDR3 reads CASSFTGRALSGANVLTF. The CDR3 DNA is TGTGCCAGCAGTTTTACGGGCAGGGCCCTCTCTGGGGCCAACGTCCTGACTTTC.

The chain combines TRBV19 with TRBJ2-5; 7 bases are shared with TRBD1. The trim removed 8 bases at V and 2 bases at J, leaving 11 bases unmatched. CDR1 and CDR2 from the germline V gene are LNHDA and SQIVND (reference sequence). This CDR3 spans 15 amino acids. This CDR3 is CASSYRDSVQETQYF. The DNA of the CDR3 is TGTGCCAGTTCATACCGGGACAGTGTTCAAGAGACCCAGTACTTC.

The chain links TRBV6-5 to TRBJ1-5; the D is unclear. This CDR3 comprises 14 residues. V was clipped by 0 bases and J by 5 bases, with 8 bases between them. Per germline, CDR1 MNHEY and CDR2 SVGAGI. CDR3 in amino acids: CASSYSREDQPQHF. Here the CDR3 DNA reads TGTGCCAGCAGTTACTCTAGGGAGGATCAGCCCCAGCATTTT.

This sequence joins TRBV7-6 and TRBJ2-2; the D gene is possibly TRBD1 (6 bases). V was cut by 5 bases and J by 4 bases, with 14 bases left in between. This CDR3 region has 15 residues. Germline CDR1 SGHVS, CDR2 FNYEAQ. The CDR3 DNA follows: TGTGCCAGCAGCAAAGGGGGTTCGGGCACCGGGGAGCTGTTTTTT. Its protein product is CASSKGGSGTGELFF.

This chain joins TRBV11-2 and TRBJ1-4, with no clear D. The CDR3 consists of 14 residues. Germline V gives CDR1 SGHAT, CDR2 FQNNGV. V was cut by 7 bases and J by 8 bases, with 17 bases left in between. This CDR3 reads CASTFGLPSEKLFF. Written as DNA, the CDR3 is TGTGCCAGCACCTTCGGGCTTCCGAGCGAAAAACTGTTTTTT. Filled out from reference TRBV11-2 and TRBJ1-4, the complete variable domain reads EAGVAQSPRYKIIEKRQSVAFWCNPISGHATLYWYQQILGQGPKLLIQFQNNGVVDDSQLPKDRFSAERLKGVDSTLKIQPAKLEDSAVYLCASTFGLPSEKLFFGSGTQLSVL.